These 10 T cell receptor beta chains came from one sample sequenced in a study of read filtering for tumor transcriptome and immune sequencing (dated by TCRdb to 2020 to 2022). Sequencing took place on an Illumina HiSeq 4000. TCR libraries were built from 400 ng RNA with the Immunoverse kit, using molecular barcoded adaptors covering alpha/delta and beta/gamma chains. In TCRdb, the public reads were trimmed at Q25 with fastp and aligned with MiXCR, with productive beta chains retained. Entries are consolidated by CDR3 protein sequence, retaining the most common genes and DNA. The sample profile shows some 140,000 distinct CDR3 sequences; 13% of them were found once. The ten largest clones capture about 8.6% of the sample. Sequenced material: a population of CD138-negative cells sorted from bone marrow. Sample cell subset or site, as interpreted from the label and publication: bone marrow mononuclear cells depleted of CD138+ plasma/myeloma cells by negative magnetic selection. These receptor sequences come from a donor at least 40 years old with multiple myeloma.

The table lists this clonotype with many counts. This rearrangement joins TRBV4-2 to TRBJ2-7, with 7 bases that match TRBD2. Losses at the gene ends were 1 base for V and 1 base for J; bases not matched to a gene: 4. The length of the CDR3 is 15 residues. Germline V lookup: CDR1 LGHNA, CDR2 YNFKEQ. The CDR3 loop reads CASSQVLAVSYEQYF. The CDR3 region has the DNA TGTGCCAGCAGCCAAGTTCTAGCGGTTTCCTACGAGCAGTACTTC.

This chain uses TRBV4-2 with TRBJ1-1; maybe TRBD1 (5 bases). This CDR3 has 14 residues. V was trimmed by 0 bases and J by 2 bases, leaving 7 bases between them. Per germline, CDR1 LGHNA and CDR2 YNFKEQ. CDR3 in amino acids: CASSQEQVNTEAFF. The CDR3 DNA is TGTGCCAGCAGCCAAGAACAGGTAAACACTGAAGCTTTCTTT.

This clonotype came up a few times. This chain uses TRBV20-1 with TRBJ2-7, with 8 bases identical to TRBD1. The CDR3 runs 14 residues. J was trimmed by 4 bases and V by 3 bases; bases with no gene match: 8. CDR1 is DFQATT and CDR2 is SNEGSKA in the germline V gene (reference sequence). CDR3 coding DNA: TGCAGTGCTAGCAGACAGGGGACTTCTTACGAGCAGTACTTC. Its protein is CSASRQGTSYEQYF.

This clonotype came up many times. V gene TRBV5-1 combines with J gene TRBJ2-1, with TRBD1 identical over 10 bases. J gave up 7 bases and V 4 bases, and 8 bases lay outside the gene matches. Germline V lookup: CDR1 SGHRS, CDR2 YFSETQ. This CDR3 has 15 residues. The CDR3: CASSPRDRGVNEQFF. The CDR3, as DNA: TGCGCCAGCAGCCCACGGGACAGGGGCGTTAATGAGCAGTTCTTC.

To note about this clonotype: A clone one base away is much larger, so this may be a read error. This chain links TRBV20-1 with TRBJ1-1; no reliable D call. From germline, CDR1 is DFQATT and CDR2 SNEGSKA (reference sequence). Trimming removed 3 bases from V and 1 base from J, with 12 bases in between. The CDR3 length is 14 residues. In nucleotides, the CDR3 is TGCAGTGCTAGTTCCCTGGCAGGGAACACTGAAGCTTTCTTT. Protein sequence: CSASSLAGNTEAFF.

This clonotype was detected a few times. It may be a read error: a sequence one base away is much more abundant. The chain couples TRBV6-5 to TRBJ2-1; D may be TRBD2 (5 bases). Per germline, CDR1 MNHEY and CDR2 SVGAGI. The CDR3 has 16 amino acids. The DNA of the CDR3 is TGTGCCAGCAGTTACTCTGGACTGAGCTCCTACAATGGGCAGTTCTTC. Translated, it gives CASSYSGLSSYNGQFF.

This clonotype occurred many times. This sequence joins TRBV3-1 and TRBJ2-5, with D perhaps TRBD1 (5 bases). The CDR3 is 13 amino acids. Germline loops: CDR1 LGHDT, CDR2 YNNKEL (reference sequence). V was clipped by 6 bases and J by 5 bases, with 13 bases between them. This chain's CDR3 is CASRIRVGETQYF. The CDR3 DNA sequence: TGTGCCAGCAGGATCAGGGTGGGTGAGACCCAGTACTTC.

This clonotype was seen repeatedly, ten times or more. The chain's CDR3 is CASSLNSGTEQFF. CDR3 coding DNA: TGTGCCAGCAGCTTGAACTCCGGGACCGAGCAGTTCTTC. V is TRBV14 and J is TRBJ2-1; D is tentatively TRBD1 or TRBD2 (5 bases each). The CDR3 is 13 amino acids. V was cut by 5 bases and J by 10 bases, with 15 bases left in between. CDR1 and CDR2 from the germline V gene are SGHDN and FVKESK.

This clonotype showed up just a few times. The V call is TRBV7-8, the J call TRBJ2-7; weak D call: TRBD2 (5 bases). Trimming took off 1 base at V and 7 bases at J, with 20 bases between the two ends. CDR1 and CDR2 (germline): SGHVS, FQNEAQ. CDR3 size: 16 residues. The CDR3 spells CASSLGGVAAKLEQYF. The CDR3 bases are TGTGCCAGCAGCTTAGGGGGAGTTGCGGCCAAATTGGAGCAGTACTTC.

There are a few counts of this clonotype. V usage is TRBV12-3 or TRBV12-4 and J usage is TRBJ2-5, with 8 nucleotides matching TRBD2. The V segment lost 6 bases and the J segment 9 bases; nucleotides outside the gene matches: 15. The CDR3 contains 15 residues. CDR3 protein: CASSPEGGAREAQYF. The CDR3, as DNA: TGTGCCAGCAGCCCAGAGGGAGGGGCGCGGGAGGCCCAGTACTTC.